The TCR beta chain described here comes from a study of blood T cell repertoires in COVID-19. Here immunoSEQ multiplex PCR was the method, and the copy in TCRdb shows in-frame clones only, minus some. This sample has fewer than 350,000 clones, with approximately 86% found just once. Germline V gene sequence: CDR1 MNHEY, CDR2 SVGAGI. There are 14 residues in the CDR3. After removal of 7 bases from V and 7 bases from J, the junction contained 9 bases not matched to a gene. The clonotype comes from a woman in her twenties or thirties who had recovered from COVID-19. The J gene is TRBJ1-4, the V gene TRBV6-5, with TRBD1 identical over 7 bases. Sequencing was performed on peripheral blood. CDR3 loop: CASKLQGFGEKLFF. As DNA, the CDR3 is TGTGCCAGCAAGTTACAGGGGTTTGGTGAAAAACTGTTTTTT.